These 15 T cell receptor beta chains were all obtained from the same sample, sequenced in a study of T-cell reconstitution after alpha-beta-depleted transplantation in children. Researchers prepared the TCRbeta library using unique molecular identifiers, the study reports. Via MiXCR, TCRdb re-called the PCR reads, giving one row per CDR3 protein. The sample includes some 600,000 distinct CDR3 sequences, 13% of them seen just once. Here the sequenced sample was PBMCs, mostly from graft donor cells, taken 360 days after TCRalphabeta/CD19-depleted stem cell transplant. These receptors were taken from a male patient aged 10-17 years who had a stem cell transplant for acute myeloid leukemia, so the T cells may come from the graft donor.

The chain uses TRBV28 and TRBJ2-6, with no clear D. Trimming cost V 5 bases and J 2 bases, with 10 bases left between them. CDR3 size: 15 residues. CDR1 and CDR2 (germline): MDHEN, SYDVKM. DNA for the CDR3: TGTGCCAGCAGTGGCCTGTGGACTGGGGCCAACGTCCTGACTTTC. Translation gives CASSGLWTGANVLTF.

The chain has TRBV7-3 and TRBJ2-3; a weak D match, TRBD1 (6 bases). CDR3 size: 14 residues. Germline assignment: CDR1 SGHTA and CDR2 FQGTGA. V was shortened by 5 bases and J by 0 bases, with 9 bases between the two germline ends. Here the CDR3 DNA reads TGTGCCAGCAGCACAGGGCCAAGCACAGATACGCAGTATTTT. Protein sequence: CASSTGPSTDTQYF.

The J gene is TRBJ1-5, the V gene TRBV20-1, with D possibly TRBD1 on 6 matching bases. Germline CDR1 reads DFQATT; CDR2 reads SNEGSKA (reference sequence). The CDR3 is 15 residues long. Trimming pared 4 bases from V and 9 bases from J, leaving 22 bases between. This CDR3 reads CSATPGHPVGGPQHF. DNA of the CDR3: TGCAGTGCTACCCCGGGACACCCAGTGGGGGGGCCCCAGCATTTT.

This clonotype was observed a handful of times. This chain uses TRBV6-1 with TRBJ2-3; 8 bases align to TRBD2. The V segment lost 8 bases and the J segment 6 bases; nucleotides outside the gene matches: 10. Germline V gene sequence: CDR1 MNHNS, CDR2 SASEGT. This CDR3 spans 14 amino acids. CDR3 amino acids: CASRLTGGPDTQYF. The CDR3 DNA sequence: TGTGCCAGCCGCCTGACGGGAGGGCCCGATACGCAGTATTTT.

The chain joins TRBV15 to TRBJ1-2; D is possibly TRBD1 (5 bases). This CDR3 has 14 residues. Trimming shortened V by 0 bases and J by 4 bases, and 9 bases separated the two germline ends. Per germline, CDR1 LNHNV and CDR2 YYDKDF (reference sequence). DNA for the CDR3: TGTGCCACCAGCAGAGAACGGGGACGCTATGGCTACACCTTC. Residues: CATSRERGRYGYTF.

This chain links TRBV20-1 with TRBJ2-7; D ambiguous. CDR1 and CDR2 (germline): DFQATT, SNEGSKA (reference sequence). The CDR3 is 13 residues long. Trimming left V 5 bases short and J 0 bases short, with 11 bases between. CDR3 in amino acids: CSALGVDSYEQYF. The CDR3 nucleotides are TGCAGTGCTCTCGGAGTTGACTCCTACGAGCAGTACTTC.

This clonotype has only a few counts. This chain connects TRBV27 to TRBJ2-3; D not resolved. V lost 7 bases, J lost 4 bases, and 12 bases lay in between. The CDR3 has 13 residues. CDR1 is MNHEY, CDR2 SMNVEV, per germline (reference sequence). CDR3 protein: CASTTYRADTQYF. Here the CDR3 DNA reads TGTGCCAGCACAACTTATAGGGCAGATACGCAGTATTTT.

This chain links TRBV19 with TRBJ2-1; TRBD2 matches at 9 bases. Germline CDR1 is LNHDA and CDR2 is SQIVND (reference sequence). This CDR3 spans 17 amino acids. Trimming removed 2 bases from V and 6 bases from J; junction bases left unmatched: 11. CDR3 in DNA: TGTGCCAGTAGTATATTAAGAGGCGGGAGGGCCATCAATGAGCAGTTCTTC. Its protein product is CASSILRGGRAINEQFF.

CDR3 bases: TGTGCCAGCAGCTTAGGGCGCCGAAGGGGCAGGGGATACGAGCAGTACTTC. It yields the protein CASSLGRRRGRGYEQYF. The V call is TRBV7-6, the J call TRBJ2-7, with D perhaps matching TRBD1 (6 bases). Trimming removed 1 base from V and 4 bases from J, with 20 bases in between. This CDR3 has 17 residues. Germline V gives CDR1 SGHVS, CDR2 FNYEAQ.

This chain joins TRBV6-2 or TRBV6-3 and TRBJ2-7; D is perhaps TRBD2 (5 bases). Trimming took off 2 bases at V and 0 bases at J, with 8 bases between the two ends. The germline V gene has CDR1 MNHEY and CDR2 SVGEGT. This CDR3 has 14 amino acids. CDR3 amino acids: CASSYVRASYEQYF. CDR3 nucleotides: TGTGCCAGCAGTTACGTGCGGGCCTCCTACGAGCAGTACTTC.

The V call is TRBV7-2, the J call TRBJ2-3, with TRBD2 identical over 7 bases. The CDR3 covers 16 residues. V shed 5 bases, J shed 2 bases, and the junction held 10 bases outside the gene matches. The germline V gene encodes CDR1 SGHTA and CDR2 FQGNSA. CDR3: CASSPVAGIPTDTQYF. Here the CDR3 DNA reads TGTGCCAGCAGCCCAGTAGCGGGTATCCCCACAGATACGCAGTATTTT.

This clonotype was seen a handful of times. The CDR3: CASSLVVGEETQYF. The CDR3, as DNA: TGTGCCAGCAGCTTAGTAGTAGGGGAAGAGACCCAGTACTTC. The chain combines TRBV7-9 with TRBJ2-5; weak D call: TRBD1 (5 bases). Germline CDR1 reads SEHNR; CDR2 reads FQNEAQ (reference sequence). V lost 1 base, J lost 3 bases, and 9 bases lay in between. This CDR3 is built from 14 residues.

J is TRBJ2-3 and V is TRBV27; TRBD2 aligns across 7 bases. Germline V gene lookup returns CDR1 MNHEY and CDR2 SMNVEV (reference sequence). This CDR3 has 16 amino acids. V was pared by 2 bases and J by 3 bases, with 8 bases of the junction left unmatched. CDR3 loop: CASSLLAAEGTDTQYF. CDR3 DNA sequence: TGTGCCAGCAGTTTACTAGCGGCGGAGGGGACAGATACGCAGTATTTT.

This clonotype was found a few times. Here the CDR3 reads CASSLSGQNYEQYF. The CDR3, as DNA: TGTGCCAGCAGCCTCTCGGGACAGAACTACGAGCAGTACTTC. The chain combines TRBV11-2 with TRBJ2-7; 7 positions agree with TRBD1. Germline CDR1 is SGHAT and CDR2 is FQNNGV. CDR3 length: 14 amino acids. The ends lost 5 bases at V and 3 bases at J; junction bases unmatched: 7.

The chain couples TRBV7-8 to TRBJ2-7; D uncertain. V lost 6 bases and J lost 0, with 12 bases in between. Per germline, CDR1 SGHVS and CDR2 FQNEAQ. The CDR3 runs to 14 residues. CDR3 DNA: TGTGCCAGCAGGGATGTCATTAGCTCCTACGAGCAGTACTTC. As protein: CASRDVISSYEQYF.